This TCR beta chain was recorded in a study of OX40 agonist ivuxolimab in advanced cancers. Looking at the study overall: Administration of intravenous ivuxolimab to patients occurred every 2 weeks at 0.01 to 10 mg/kg. Checkpoint inhibitors had been given previously to roughly 36% of patients. Notes on the study in general: The antigen specificity of the peripheral T cells (those that were expanded) was not determined. More expanded clones were found, on average, in CD8+ than in CD4+ T cells.

Note on this clone: Its antigen is unidentified.

Trimming took 2 bases from V and 7 from J; bases not matched to a gene: 9. This CDR3 comprises 17 residues. Germline loops: CDR1 SGHTA, CDR2 FQGTGA. Profiling relied on immunoSEQ multiplex PCR, and the TCRdb table lists in-frame clones only, not all of them. The data show about 75,000 clones, around 83% seen once. The rearrangement joins TRBV7-3 to TRBJ2-7; 15 bases align to TRBD2. The input for sequencing was CD4+ or CD8+ T cells sorted from blood, taken in a trial of the OX40 agonist ivuxolimab. This receptor was taken from an adult with an advanced solid tumor such as melanoma, head and neck, liver or kidney cancer. CDR3 bases: TGTGCCAGCAGCTTAGTCCCGGGACTAGCGGGAGGCGGAGAGCAGTACTTC. Its translation is CASSLVPGLAGGGEQYF.